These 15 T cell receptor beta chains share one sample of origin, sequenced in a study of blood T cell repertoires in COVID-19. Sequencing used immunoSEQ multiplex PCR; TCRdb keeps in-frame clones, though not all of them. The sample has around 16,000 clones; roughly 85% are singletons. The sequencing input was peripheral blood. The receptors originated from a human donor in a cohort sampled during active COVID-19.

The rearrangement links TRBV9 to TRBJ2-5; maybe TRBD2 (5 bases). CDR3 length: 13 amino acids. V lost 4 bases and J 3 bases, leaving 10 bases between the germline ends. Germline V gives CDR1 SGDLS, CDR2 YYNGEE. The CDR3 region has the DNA TGTGCCAGCAGCTCCCCCGGGGAAGAGACCCAGTACTTC. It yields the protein CASSSPGEETQYF.

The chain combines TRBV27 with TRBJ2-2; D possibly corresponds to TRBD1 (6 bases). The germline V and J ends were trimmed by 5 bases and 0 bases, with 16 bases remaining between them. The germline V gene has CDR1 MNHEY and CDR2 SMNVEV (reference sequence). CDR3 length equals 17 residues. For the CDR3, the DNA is TGTGCCAGCAGTAGATCCCTTGACAGGCCGAACACCGGGGAGCTGTTTTTT. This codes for CASSRSLDRPNTGELFF.

The CDR3 here is CASSSTGGLGNEQFF. In DNA, the CDR3 is TGCGCCAGCAGCTCAACAGGGGGCCTTGGTAATGAGCAGTTCTTC. The rearrangement uses TRBV5-1 and TRBJ2-1; TRBD1 agrees at 9 bases. Losses at the gene ends were 3 bases for V and 7 bases for J; bases not matched to a gene: 8. Germline V gene sequence: CDR1 SGHRS, CDR2 YFSETQ. The CDR3 totals 15 residues.

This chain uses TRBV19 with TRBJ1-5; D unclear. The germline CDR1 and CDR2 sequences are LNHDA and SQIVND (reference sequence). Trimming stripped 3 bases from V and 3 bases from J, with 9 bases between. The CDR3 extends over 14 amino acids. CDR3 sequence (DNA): TGTGCCAGTAGTATTAGGACTGACAATCAGCCCCAGCATTTT. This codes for CASSIRTDNQPQHF.

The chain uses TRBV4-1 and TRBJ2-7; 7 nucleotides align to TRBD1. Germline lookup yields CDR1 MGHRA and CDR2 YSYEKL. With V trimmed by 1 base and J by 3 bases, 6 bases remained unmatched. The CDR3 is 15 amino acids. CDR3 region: CASSQVPGQSYEQYF. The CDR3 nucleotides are TGCGCCAGCAGCCAAGTACCGGGACAGAGCTACGAGCAGTACTTC.

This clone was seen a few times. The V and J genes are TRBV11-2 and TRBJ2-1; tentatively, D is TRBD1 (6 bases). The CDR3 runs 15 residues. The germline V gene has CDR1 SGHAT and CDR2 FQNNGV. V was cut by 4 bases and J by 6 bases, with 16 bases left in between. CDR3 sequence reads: CASSSNIGQLNEQFF. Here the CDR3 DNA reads TGTGCCAGCAGCTCGAACATCGGACAGCTCAATGAGCAGTTCTTC.

The CDR3 protein is CASRDRGNVNTEAFF. The DNA of the CDR3 is TGTGCCAGCCGCGACAGGGGGAATGTTAACACTGAAGCTTTCTTT. The chain employs TRBV2 and TRBJ1-1; 9 bases line up with TRBD1. There are 15 residues in the CDR3. V dropped 8 bases and J dropped 2; count of bases not matched to a gene: 9. Germline loops: CDR1 SNHLY, CDR2 FYNNEI.

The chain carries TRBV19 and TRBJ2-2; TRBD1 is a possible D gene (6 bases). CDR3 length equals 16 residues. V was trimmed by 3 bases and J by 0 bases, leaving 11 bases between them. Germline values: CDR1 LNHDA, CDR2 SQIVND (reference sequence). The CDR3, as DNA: TGTGCCAGTAGTATTGTTTCAGGGGCGAACACCGGGGAGCTGTTTTTT. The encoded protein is CASSIVSGANTGELFF.

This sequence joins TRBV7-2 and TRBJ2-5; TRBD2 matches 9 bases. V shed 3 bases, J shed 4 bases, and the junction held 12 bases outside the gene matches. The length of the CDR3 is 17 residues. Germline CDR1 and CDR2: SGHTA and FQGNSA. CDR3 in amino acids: CASSFGLAGGRAETQYF. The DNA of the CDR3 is TGTGCCAGCAGCTTTGGACTCGCGGGGGGGCGGGCAGAGACCCAGTACTTC.

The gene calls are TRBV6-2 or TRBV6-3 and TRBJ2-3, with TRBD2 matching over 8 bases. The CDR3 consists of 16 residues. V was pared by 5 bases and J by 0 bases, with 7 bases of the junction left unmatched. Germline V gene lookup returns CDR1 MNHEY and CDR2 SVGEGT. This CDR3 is CASSPTSGRSTDTQYF. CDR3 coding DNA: TGTGCCAGCAGTCCAACTAGCGGTAGAAGCACAGATACGCAGTATTTT.

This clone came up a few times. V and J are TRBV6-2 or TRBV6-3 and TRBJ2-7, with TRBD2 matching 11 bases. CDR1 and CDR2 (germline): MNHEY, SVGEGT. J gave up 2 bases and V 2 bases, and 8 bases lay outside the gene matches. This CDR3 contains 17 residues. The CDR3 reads CASSYGLAGGTTYEQYF. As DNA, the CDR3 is TGTGCCAGCAGTTACGGGCTAGCGGGGGGCACCACCTACGAGCAGTACTTC.

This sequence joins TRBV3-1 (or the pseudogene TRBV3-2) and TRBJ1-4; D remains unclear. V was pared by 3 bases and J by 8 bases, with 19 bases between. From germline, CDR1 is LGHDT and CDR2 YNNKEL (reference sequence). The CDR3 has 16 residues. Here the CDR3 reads CASSHRTEFGKEKLFF. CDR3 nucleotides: TGTGCCAGCAGCCATCGGACCGAATTCGGGAAAGAAAAACTGTTTTTT.

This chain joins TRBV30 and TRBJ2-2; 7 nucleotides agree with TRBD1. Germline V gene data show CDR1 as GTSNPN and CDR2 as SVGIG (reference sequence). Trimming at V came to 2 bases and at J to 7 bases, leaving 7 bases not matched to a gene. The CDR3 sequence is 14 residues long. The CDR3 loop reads CAWSSQGVHGELFF. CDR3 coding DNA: TGTGCCTGGAGTTCCCAGGGGGTACACGGGGAGCTGTTTTTT.

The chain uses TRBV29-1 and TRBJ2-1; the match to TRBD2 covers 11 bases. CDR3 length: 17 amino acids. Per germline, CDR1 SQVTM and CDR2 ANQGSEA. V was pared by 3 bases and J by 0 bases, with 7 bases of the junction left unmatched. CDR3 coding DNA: TGCAGCGTTGAGGGACTAGCGGAACCATCCTCCTACAATGAGCAGTTCTTC. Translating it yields CSVEGLAEPSSYNEQFF.

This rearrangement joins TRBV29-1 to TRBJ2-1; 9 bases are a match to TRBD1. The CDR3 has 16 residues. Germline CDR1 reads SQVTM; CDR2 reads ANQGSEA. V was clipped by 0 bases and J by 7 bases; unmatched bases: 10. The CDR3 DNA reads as TGCAGCGTTGAAGATCTTGGACAGGGGATACGGAATGAGCAGTTCTTC. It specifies CSVEDLGQGIRNEQFF.